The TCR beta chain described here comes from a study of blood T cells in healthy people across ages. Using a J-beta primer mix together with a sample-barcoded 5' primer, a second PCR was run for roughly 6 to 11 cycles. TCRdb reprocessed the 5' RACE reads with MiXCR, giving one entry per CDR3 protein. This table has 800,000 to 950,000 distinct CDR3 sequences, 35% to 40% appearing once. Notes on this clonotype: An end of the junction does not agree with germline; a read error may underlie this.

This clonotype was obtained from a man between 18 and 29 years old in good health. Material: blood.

The CDR3 bases are TGTACCAGCAGAATCGACAGGGCGAACACTGAAGCTTTCTTT. It codes for CTSRIDRANTEAFF. The chain is built from TRBV6-6 and TRBJ1-1; 7 nucleotides line up with TRBD1. Looked up from germline, CDR1 is MNHNY and CDR2 is SVGAGI (reference sequence). The CDR3 covers 14 residues.